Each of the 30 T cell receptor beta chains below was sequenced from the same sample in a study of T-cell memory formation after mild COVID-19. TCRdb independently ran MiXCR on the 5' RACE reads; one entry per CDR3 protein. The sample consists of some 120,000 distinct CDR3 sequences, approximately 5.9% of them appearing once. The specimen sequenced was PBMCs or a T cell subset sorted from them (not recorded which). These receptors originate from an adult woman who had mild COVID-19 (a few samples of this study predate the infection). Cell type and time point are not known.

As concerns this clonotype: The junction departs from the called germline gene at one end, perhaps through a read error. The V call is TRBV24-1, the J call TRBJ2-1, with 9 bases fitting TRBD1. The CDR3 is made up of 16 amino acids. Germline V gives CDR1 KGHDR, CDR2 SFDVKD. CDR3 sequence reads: CDTSDWLGTGYNEQFF. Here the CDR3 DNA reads TGTGACACCAGTGATTGGTTAGGGACAGGGTATAATGAGCAGTTCTTC.

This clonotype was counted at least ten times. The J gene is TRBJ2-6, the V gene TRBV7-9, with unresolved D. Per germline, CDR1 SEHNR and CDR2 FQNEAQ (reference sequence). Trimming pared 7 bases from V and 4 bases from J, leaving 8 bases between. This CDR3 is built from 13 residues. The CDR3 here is CASKADGANVLTF. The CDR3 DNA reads TGTGCCAGCAAGGCAGACGGGGCCAACGTCCTGACTTTC. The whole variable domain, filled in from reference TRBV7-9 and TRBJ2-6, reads DTGVSQNPRHKITKRGQNVTFRCDPISEHNRLYWYRQTLGQGPEFLTYFQNEAQLEKSRLLSDRFSAERPKGSFSTLEIQRTEQGDSAMYLCASKADGANVLTFGAGSRLTVL.

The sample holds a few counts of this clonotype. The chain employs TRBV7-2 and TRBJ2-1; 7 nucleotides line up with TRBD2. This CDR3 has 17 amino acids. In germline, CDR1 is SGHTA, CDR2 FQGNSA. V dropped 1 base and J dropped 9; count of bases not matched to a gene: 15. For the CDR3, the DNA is TGTGCCAGCAGCTTAGTCTCGACTAGCAGACTGGTGGGTGAGCAGTTCTTC. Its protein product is CASSLVSTSRLVGEQFF.

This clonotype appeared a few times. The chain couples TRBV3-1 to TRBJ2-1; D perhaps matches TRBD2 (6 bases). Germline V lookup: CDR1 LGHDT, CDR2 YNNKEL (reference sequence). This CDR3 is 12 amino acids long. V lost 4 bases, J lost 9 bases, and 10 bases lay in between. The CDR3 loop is CASSPLEGEQFF. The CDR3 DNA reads TGTGCCAGCAGCCCCCTGGAGGGTGAGCAGTTCTTC.

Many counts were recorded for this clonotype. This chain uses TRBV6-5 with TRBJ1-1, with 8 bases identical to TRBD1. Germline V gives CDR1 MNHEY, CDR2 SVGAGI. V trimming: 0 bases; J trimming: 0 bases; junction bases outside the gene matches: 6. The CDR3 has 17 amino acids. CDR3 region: CASSYSGPGQVNTEAFF. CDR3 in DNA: TGTGCCAGCAGTTACTCGGGCCCGGGACAGGTGAACACTGAAGCTTTCTTT.

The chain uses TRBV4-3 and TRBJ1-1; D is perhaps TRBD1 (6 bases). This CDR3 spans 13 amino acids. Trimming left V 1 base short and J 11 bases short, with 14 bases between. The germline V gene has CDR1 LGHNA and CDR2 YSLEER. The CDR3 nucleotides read TGCGCCAGCAGCCAAGGACTAACAGGGAGGGCTTTCTTT. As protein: CASSQGLTGRAFF.

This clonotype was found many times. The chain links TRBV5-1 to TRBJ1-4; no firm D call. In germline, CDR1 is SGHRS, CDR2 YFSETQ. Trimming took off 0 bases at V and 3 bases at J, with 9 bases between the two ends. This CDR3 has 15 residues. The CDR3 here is CASSLVGMANEKLFF. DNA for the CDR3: TGCGCCAGCAGCTTGGTGGGGATGGCTAATGAAAAACTGTTTTTT.

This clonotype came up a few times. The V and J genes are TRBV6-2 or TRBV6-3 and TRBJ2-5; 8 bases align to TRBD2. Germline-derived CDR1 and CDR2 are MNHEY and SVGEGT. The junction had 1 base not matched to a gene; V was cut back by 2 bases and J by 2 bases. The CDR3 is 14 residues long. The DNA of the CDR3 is TGTGCCAGCAGTTACGCGGGGGGACAAGAGACCCAGTACTTC. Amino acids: CASSYAGGQETQYF.

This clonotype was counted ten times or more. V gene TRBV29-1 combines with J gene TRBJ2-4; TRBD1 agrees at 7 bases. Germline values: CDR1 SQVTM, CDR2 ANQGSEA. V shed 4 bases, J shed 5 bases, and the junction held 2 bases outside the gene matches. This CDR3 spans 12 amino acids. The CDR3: CSVAQGENIQYF. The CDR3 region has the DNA TGCAGCGTTGCGCAGGGGGAAAACATTCAGTACTTC.

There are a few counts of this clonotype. The DNA for the CDR3 is TGCAGTGCTAGAGTGGTAGGTCGGAATACGCAGTATTTT. Protein sequence: CSARVVGRNTQYF. The chain employs TRBV20-1 and TRBJ2-3; D gene unclear. The V gene lost 1 base and the J gene lost 7 bases, with 12 bases spanning the gap. Germline CDR1 is DFQATT and CDR2 is SNEGSKA (reference sequence). The CDR3 has 13 amino acids.

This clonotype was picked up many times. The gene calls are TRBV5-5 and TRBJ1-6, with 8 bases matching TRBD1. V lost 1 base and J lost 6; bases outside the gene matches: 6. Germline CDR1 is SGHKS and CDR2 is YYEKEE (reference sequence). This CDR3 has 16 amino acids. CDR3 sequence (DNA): TGTGCCAGCAGCTTGAGACAGGGGATAAGTAATTCACCCCTCCACTTT. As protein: CASSLRQGISNSPLHF.

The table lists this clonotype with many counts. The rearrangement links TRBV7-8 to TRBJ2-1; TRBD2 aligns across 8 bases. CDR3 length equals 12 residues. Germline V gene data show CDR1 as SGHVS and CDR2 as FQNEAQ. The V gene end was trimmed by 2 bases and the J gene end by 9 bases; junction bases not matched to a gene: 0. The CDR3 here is CASSLRGGEQFF. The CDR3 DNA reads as TGTGCCAGCAGCTTACGGGGGGGTGAGCAGTTCTTC.

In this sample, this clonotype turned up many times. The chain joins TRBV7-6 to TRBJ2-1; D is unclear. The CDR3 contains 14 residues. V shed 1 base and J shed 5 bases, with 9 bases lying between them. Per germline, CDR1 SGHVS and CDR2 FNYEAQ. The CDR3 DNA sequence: TGTGCCAGCAGCTTAGTTATTAGCCACAATGAGCAGTTCTTC. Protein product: CASSLVISHNEQFF.

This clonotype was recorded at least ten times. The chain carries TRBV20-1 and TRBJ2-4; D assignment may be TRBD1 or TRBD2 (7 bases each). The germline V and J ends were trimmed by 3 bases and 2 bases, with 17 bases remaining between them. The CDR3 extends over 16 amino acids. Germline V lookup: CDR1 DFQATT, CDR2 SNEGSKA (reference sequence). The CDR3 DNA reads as TGCAGTGCTAGGCCCCAGGGGGGGGCGACCAAAAACATTCAGTACTTC. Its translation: CSARPQGGATKNIQYF.

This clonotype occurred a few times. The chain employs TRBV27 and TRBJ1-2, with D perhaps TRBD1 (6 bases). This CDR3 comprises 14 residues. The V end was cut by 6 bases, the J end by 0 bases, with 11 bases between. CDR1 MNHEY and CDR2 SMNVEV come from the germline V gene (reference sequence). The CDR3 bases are TGTGCCAGCAGAATGACAGGAGCTAACTATGGCTACACCTTC. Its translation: CASRMTGANYGYTF.

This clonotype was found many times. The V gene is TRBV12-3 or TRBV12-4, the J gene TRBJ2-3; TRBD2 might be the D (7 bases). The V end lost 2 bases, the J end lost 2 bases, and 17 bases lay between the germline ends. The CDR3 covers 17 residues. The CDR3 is CASSLYRGADLTDTQYF. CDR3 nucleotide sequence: TGTGCCAGCAGTTTATATCGGGGGGCTGACCTCACAGATACGCAGTATTTT.

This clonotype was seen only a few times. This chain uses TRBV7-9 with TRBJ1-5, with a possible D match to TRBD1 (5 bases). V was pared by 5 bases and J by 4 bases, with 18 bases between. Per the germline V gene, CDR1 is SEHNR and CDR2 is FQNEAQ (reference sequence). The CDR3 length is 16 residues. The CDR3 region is CASSPLVGQVNQPQHF. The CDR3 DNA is TGTGCCAGCAGCCCCCTGGTGGGGCAGGTTAATCAGCCCCAGCATTTT.

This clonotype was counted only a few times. CDR3 amino acids: CASSQAAYQREELYEQYF. DNA for the CDR3: TGTGCCAGCAGCCAAGCTGCTTATCAGCGGGAGGAACTCTACGAGCAGTACTTC. This rearrangement joins TRBV4-2 to TRBJ2-7; the match to TRBD2 covers 9 bases. This CDR3 has 18 amino acids. Germline V gene data show CDR1 as LGHNA and CDR2 as YNFKEQ. V shed 1 base and J 3 bases; nucleotides not matched to a gene: 13.

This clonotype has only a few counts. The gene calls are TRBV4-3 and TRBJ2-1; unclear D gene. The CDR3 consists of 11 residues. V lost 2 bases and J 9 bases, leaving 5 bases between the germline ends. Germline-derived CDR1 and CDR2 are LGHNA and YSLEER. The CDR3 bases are TGCGCCAGCAGCCAACTGGGTGAGCAGTTCTTC. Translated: CASSQLGEQFF.

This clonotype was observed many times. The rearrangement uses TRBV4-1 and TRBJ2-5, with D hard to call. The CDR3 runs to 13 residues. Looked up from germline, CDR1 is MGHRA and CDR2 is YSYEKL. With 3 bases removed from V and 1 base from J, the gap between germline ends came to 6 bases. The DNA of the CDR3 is TGCGCCAGCAGCCACGAGCGCCAAGAGACCCAGTACTTC. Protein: CASSHERQETQYF.

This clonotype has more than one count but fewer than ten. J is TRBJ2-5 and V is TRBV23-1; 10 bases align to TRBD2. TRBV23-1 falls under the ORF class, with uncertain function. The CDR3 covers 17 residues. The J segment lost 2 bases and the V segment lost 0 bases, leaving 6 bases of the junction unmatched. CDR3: CASSQSRLAGAQETQYF. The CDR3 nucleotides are TGCGCCAGCAGTCAATCTAGGCTAGCGGGGGCTCAAGAGACCCAGTACTTC.

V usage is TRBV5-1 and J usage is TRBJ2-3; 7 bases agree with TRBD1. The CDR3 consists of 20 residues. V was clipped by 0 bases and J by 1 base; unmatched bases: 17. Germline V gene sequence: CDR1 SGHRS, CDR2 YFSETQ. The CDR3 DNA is TGCGCCAGCAGCTTGGAGCGACACAGGGGCTCCACAGCGGGCACAGATACGCAGTATTTT. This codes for CASSLERHRGSTAGTDTQYF.

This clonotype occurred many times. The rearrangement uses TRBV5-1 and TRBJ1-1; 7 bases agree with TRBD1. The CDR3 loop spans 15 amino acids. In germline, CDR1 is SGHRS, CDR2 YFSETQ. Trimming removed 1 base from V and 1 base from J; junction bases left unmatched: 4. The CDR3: CASSLRTGENTEAFF. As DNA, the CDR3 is TGCGCCAGCAGCTTGAGGACAGGAGAGAACACTGAAGCTTTCTTT.

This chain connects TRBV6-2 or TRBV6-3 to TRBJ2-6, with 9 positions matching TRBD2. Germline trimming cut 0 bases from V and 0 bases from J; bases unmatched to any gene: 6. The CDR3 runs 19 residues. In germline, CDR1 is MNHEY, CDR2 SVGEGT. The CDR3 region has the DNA TGTGCCAGCAGTTACTCGCGTATTAGCGGGAGCTCTGGGGCCAACGTCCTGACTTTC. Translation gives CASSYSRISGSSGANVLTF.

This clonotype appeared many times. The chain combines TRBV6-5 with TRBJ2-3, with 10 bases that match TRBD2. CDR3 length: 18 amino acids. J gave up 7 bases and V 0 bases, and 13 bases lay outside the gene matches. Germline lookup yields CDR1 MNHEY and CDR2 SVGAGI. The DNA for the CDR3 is TGTGCCAGCAGTTACTCGAGAAGTAGGACTAGCGGTGTCTATACGCAGTATTTT. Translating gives CASSYSRSRTSGVYTQYF.

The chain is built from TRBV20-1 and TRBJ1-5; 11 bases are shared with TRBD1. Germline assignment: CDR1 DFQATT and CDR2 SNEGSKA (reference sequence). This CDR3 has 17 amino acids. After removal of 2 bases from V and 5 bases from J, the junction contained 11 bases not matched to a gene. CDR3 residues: CSARRRTGGILDQPQHF. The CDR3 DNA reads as TGCAGTGCTAGACGGCGGACAGGGGGCATTTTGGATCAGCCCCAGCATTTT.

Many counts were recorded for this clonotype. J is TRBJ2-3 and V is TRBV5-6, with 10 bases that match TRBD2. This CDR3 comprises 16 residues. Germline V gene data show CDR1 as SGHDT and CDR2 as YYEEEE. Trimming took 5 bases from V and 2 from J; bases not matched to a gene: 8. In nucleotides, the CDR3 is TGTGCCAGCAGTCCTCTAGCGGGGGCTCTCACAGATACGCAGTATTTT. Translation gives CASSPLAGALTDTQYF.

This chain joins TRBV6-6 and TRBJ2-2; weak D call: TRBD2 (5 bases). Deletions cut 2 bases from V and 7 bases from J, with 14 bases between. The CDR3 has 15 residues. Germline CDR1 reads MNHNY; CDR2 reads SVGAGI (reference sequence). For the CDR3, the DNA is TGTGCCAGCAGTTACGCTAGGACTTCAGGCGGGGAGCTGTTTTTT. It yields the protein CASSYARTSGGELFF.

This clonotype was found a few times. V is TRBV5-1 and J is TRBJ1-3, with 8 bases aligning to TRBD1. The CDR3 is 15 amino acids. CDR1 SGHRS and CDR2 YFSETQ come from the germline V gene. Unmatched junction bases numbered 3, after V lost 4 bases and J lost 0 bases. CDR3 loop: CASSGTGGSGNTIYF. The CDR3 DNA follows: TGCGCCAGCAGCGGAACAGGGGGCTCTGGAAACACCATATATTTT.

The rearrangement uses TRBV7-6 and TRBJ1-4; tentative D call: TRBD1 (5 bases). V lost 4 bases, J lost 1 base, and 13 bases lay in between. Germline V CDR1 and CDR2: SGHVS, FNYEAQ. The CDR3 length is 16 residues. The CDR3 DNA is TGTGCCAGCAGCTCAATGGGGGGGAGAACTAATGAAAAACTGTTTTTT. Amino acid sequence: CASSSMGGRTNEKLFF. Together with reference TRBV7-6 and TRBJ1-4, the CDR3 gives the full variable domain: GAGVSQSPRYKVTKRGQDVALRCDPISGHVSLYWYRQALGQGPEFLTYFNYEAQQDKSGLPNDRFSAERPEGSISTLTIQRTEQRDSAMYRCASSSMGGRTNEKLFFGSGTQLSVL.